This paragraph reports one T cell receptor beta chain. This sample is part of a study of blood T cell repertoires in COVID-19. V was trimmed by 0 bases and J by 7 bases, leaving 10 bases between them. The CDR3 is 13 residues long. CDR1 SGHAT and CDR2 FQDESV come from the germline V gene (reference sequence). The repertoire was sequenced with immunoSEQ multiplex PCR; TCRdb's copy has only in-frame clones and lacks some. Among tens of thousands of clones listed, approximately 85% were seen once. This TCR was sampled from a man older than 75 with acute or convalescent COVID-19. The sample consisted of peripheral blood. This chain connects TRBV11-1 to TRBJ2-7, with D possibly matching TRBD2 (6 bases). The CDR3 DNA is TGTGCCAGCAGCTTAGCACTAGGGAGGGAGCAGTACTTC. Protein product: CASSLALGREQYF.